The TCR beta chain under discussion was sequenced for a study of neurological immune-mediated disorders. General observations from the study: The level of TCR clonal expansion was highest in patients with HTLV-1-associated myelopathy and lowest in multiple sclerosis, where it fell below the level seen in healthy controls.

Time point of the sample: technical triplicate 3. Where libraries were unsorted, they were derived from 2 million PBMCs stored at -80 degrees C. In TCRdb, the 5' RACE reads were re-called with MiXCR into one record per CDR3 protein. The repertoire holds about 44,000 distinct CDR3 sequences, with approximately 21% as singletons. Germline V gene sequence: CDR1 MDHEN, CDR2 SYDVKM. The CDR3 runs to 14 residues. Trimming took off 3 bases at V and 3 bases at J, with 12 bases between the two ends. In this sample, this clonotype turned up many times. What it binds is unknown. The rearrangement uses TRBV28 and TRBJ2-7; no reliable D call. The sequence derives from a man in his 60s with HTLV-1-associated myelopathy (HAM/TSP). The sample consisted of PBMCs. The DNA for the CDR3 is TGTGCCAGCAGTTTGTTGGCAGGTCACTACGAGCAGTACTTC. Translation: CASSLLAGHYEQYF.